This T cell receptor (beta chain) was found in a study of cytomegalovirus exposure and HLA in healthy donors. Whole-study findings and limits: The study put 150 to 200 TCR beta chains on its list as cytomegalovirus-associated.

CDR3 size: 14 residues. With 1 base clipped from V and 8 bases from J, the junction kept 2 bases outside the gene matches. Germline V CDR1 and CDR2: LGHNA, YNFKEQ. A word on this clone: What it recognizes is unknown.

The PCR had 60 Vbeta and 13 Jbeta primers. The protocol was immunoSEQ multiplex PCR, while the TCRdb copy is restricted to in-frame clones and leaves out a portion. The table lists approximately 170,000 clones, roughly 77% of them singletons, with around 4.7% in the top ten. The specimen sequenced was PBMCs. The receptor's source is a male donor in good health and CMV-seronegative. The chain uses TRBV4-2 and TRBJ1-4; TRBD1 agrees at 9 bases. CDR3 amino acids: CASSQGQGEEKLFF. Here the CDR3 DNA reads TGTGCCAGCAGCCAAGGACAGGGGGAGGAAAAACTGTTTTTT.